The sequence of this T cell receptor (beta chain) was determined in a study of T-cell reconstitution after alpha-beta-depleted transplantation in children. Whole-study findings and limits: It was newly produced T cells that mostly accounted for T-cell counts and diversity one year after transplant.

The V and J ends lost 4 bases and 9 bases respectively, with 8 bases between them. Germline V gene sequence: CDR1 SGDLS, CDR2 YYNGEE. The CDR3 is 11 amino acids. Unique molecular identifiers were incorporated into the prepared TCRbeta library. MiXCR, run by TCRdb on the PCR reads, gives a single entry per CDR3 protein. The table shows 330,000 or so distinct CDR3 sequences, with around 7.1% occurring only once. Turning to this clonotype: Its cognate antigen is unknown.

The TCR comes from a female patient aged 2 to 10 who had a stem cell transplant for Fanconi anemia, so the T cells may come from the graft donor. The genes are TRBV9 and TRBJ2-1, with D hard to call. Sequenced here: peripheral blood, sampled 360 days after TCRalphabeta/CD19-depleted stem cell transplant. The CDR3 nucleotides are TGTGCCAGCAGCTTTGATTCTGAGCAGTTCTTC. Its protein is CASSFDSEQFF.